This passage covers 15 T cell receptor beta chains from one sample sequenced in a study of shared clonotypes between healthy human individuals. Using immunoSEQ multiplex PCR, the repertoire was profiled, and TCRdb retains in-frame clones only, with some absent. The table has about 2.4 million clones, just over 90% seen once. The sequenced sample was naive CD4+ T cells sorted from blood. Subset here: CD45RA+ positively selected. The receptors were gathered from a man between 18 and 35 years old in good health.

The chain uses TRBV6-5 and TRBJ1-1, with a tentative D call TRBD1 (6 bases). CDR3 length: 14 residues. The V and J ends lost 6 bases and 2 bases respectively, with 13 bases between them. Per germline, CDR1 MNHEY and CDR2 SVGAGI. The CDR3 sequence: CASRGGPGNTEAFF. Written as DNA, the CDR3 is TGTGCCAGCAGGGGGGGCCCGGGAAACACTGAAGCTTTCTTT.

This clone was seen only once. The J gene is TRBJ2-7, the V gene TRBV21-1; the table assigns TRBD1, which was not confirmed against the DNA. TRBV21-1 is marked as a pseudogene. This CDR3 comprises 19 residues. The CDR3, as DNA: TGTGCCAGCAGCAAAGTCCACGGTGGACCAGGGCGTTCCCCCCACGAGCAGTACTTC. It encodes CASSKVHGGPGRSPHEQYF.

The gene calls are TRBV10-3 and TRBJ2-3; TRBD2 might be the D (6 bases). Trimming took 1 base from V and 2 from J, leaving 16 bases between them. Germline V gene data show CDR1 as ENHRY and CDR2 as SYGVKD. The CDR3 has 17 amino acids. This chain's CDR3 is CAISEFPQGRTTDTQYF. CDR3 DNA sequence: TGTGCCATCAGTGAGTTCCCTCAAGGGAGGACCACAGATACGCAGTATTTT.

The CDR3 loop is CASSPGGPTQYF. The CDR3, as DNA: TGTGCCAGCAGCCCCGGTGGCCCCACCCAGTACTTC. The chain is built from TRBV5-4 and TRBJ2-5, with D unresolved. The CDR3 covers 12 residues. Germline values: CDR1 SGHNT, CDR2 YYREEE (reference sequence). V was trimmed by 4 bases and J by 8 bases, leaving 12 bases between them.

The chain couples TRBV2 to TRBJ2-3, with 8 bases aligning to TRBD2. J gave up 3 bases and V 8 bases, and 7 bases lay outside the gene matches. The CDR3 runs 14 residues. CDR1 and CDR2 from the germline V gene are SNHLY and FYNNEI. The CDR3 spells CASGDSGATDTQYF. CDR3 coding DNA: TGTGCCAGCGGGGATAGCGGGGCGACAGATACGCAGTATTTT.

This clone was counted a single time. The chain employs TRBV5-6 and TRBJ2-1; D tentatively fits TRBD1 or TRBD2 (5 bases each). The CDR3 length is 14 residues. Trimming removed 2 bases at V and 4 bases at J, with 10 bases between. Germline CDR1 SGHDT, CDR2 YYEEEE. CDR3: CASSLTGPYNEQFF. CDR3 nucleotides: TGTGCCAGCAGCTTAACGGGACCTTACAATGAGCAGTTCTTC. Full variable domain (rest looked up from reference TRBV5-6 and TRBJ2-1): DAGVTQSPTHLIKTRGQQVTLRCSPKSGHDTVSWYQQALGQGPQFIFQYYEEEERQRGNFPDRFSGHQFPNYSSELNVNALLLGDSALYLCASSLTGPYNEQFFGPGTRLTVL.

The J gene is TRBJ1-2, the V gene TRBV9, with 8 bases identical to TRBD1. J gave up 3 bases and V 4 bases, and 5 bases lay outside the gene matches. The CDR3 has 14 amino acids. Looked up from germline, CDR1 is SGDLS and CDR2 is YYNGEE. The CDR3 coding sequence is TGTGCCAGCAGCATCGGACAGGGCCACTATGGCTACACCTTC. This gives the protein CASSIGQGHYGYTF.

The V and J genes are TRBV7-2 and TRBJ2-3; 8 bases line up with TRBD1. The germline V gene encodes CDR1 SGHTA and CDR2 FQGNSA. The CDR3 consists of 15 residues. After removal of 7 bases from V and 6 bases from J, the junction contained 12 bases not matched to a gene. The CDR3 sequence: CASKNQGAPRDTQYF. The CDR3 DNA reads TGTGCCAGCAAGAATCAGGGGGCCCCCCGGGATACGCAGTATTTT.

This chain uses TRBV7-9 with TRBJ2-3; possibly TRBD2 for D (5 bases). Per germline, CDR1 SEHNR and CDR2 FQNEAQ (reference sequence). This CDR3 is 13 amino acids long. Trimming cost V 5 bases and J 4 bases, with 10 bases left between them. The CDR3 DNA is TGTGCCAGCAGCGCCCTCGGGGCAGATACGCAGTATTTT. Translation gives CASSALGADTQYF. Using reference TRBV7-9 and TRBJ2-3 for the parts outside the CDR3, the full variable domain is DTGVSQNPRHKITKRGQNVTFRCDPISEHNRLYWYRQTLGQGPEFLTYFQNEAQLEKSRLLSDRFSAERPKGSFSTLEIQRTEQGDSAMYLCASSALGADTQYFGPGTRLTVL.

The rearrangement joins TRBV9 to TRBJ2-3; 7 nucleotides match TRBD2. V lost 1 base, J lost 1 base, and 9 bases stayed unmatched. Germline-derived CDR1 and CDR2 are SGDLS and YYNGEE. The CDR3 covers 17 residues. The CDR3 coding sequence is TGTGCCAGCAGCGTAAGAGGGGCGGCGGGGGGCACAGATACGCAGTATTTT. The encoded protein is CASSVRGAAGGTDTQYF.

The V and J genes are TRBV20-1 and TRBJ1-1, with D unclear. The CDR3 spans 11 residues. Germline V lookup: CDR1 DFQATT, CDR2 SNEGSKA (reference sequence). Trimming left V 0 bases short and J 11 bases short, with 10 bases between. CDR3 sequence reads: CSARDHFDAFF. CDR3 nucleotides: TGCAGTGCTAGAGATCATTTCGACGCTTTCTTT.

The rearrangement joins TRBV7-9 to TRBJ1-2; D not certain. The germline gives CDR1 SEHNR, CDR2 FQNEAQ (reference sequence). Between the trimmed V and J ends, which lost 5 bases and 9 bases, there was a span of 10 bases. The CDR3 contains 11 residues. The CDR3 region has the DNA TGTGCCAGCAGCCCCGGGTCGAGCTACACCTTC. Protein product: CASSPGSSYTF.

This chain joins TRBV7-9 and TRBJ1-4; 9 bases line up with TRBD1. The CDR3 runs to 14 residues. CDR1 SEHNR and CDR2 FQNEAQ come from the germline V gene (reference sequence). V was pared by 7 bases and J by 16 bases, with 16 bases of the junction left unmatched. Written as DNA, the CDR3 is TGTGCCAGCACCGCCCTTCAACAGGGGGCGCCTCCGTTTTTT. Translating it yields CASTALQQGAPPFF.

The chain is built from TRBV30 and TRBJ2-1, with TRBD2 matching 9 bases. Germline CDR1 reads GTSNPN; CDR2 reads SVGIG (reference sequence). The CDR3 loop spans 15 amino acids. Unmatched junction bases numbered 7, after V lost 2 bases and J lost 5 bases. The CDR3 DNA sequence: TGTGCCTGGAGTCCCGCGGGGGGGAATAACAATGAGCAGTTCTTC. Encoded protein: CAWSPAGGNNNEQFF. The entire variable domain, with the rest obtained from reference TRBV30 and TRBJ2-1, is as follows: SQTIHQWPATLVQPVGSPLSLECTVEGTSNPNLYWYRQAAGRGLQLLFYSVGIGQISSEVPQNLSASRPQDRQFILSSKKLLLSDSGFYLCAWSPAGGNNNEQFFGPGTRLTVL.

Here the CDR3 reads CASSRTDEQFF. CDR3 nucleotides: TGTGCCAGCAGCCGGACTGATGAGCAGTTCTTC. The genes are TRBV7-6 and TRBJ2-1, with D perhaps TRBD2 (5 bases). Trimming took off 5 bases at V and 8 bases at J, with 7 bases between the two ends. Germline-derived CDR1 and CDR2 are SGHVS and FNYEAQ. This CDR3 is 11 amino acids long. Variable domain in full (rest from reference TRBV7-6 and TRBJ2-1): GAGVSQSPRYKVTKRGQDVALRCDPISGHVSLYWYRQALGQGPEFLTYFNYEAQQDKSGLPNDRFSAERPEGSISTLTIQRTEQRDSAMYRCASSRTDEQFFGPGTRLTVL.